The 27 T cell receptor beta chains in this list originate from one sample, sequenced in a study of PD-1 blockade in mismatch repair-deficient tumors. The repertoire was sequenced with immunoSEQ multiplex PCR; TCRdb's copy has only in-frame clones and lacks some. The table includes roughly 34,000 clones, around 80% detected once. The sequencing here drew on PBMCs, taken approximately 6 weeks after starting pembrolizumab. These receptors came from an adult with mismatch repair-deficient cancer.

This rearrangement joins TRBV4-1 to TRBJ2-5, with a weak D call TRBD2 (7 bases). The V gene lost 4 bases and the J gene lost 6 bases, with 18 bases spanning the gap. Germline-derived CDR1 and CDR2 are MGHRA and YSYEKL. This CDR3 has 15 amino acids. In DNA, the CDR3 is TGCGCCAGCAGCCGGGGGACGGGGGGCGGTAAGACCCAGTACTTC. This translates into CASSRGTGGGKTQYF.

The chain joins TRBV19 to TRBJ2-6, with TRBD1 identical over 8 bases. With V trimmed by 0 bases and J by 0 bases, 13 bases remained unmatched. Germline V lookup: CDR1 LNHDA, CDR2 SQIVND (reference sequence). This CDR3 contains 21 residues. The CDR3 is CASSIEGQVGLLNSGANVLTF. As DNA, the CDR3 is TGTGCCAGTAGTATAGAGGGACAGGTTGGATTACTCAACTCTGGGGCCAACGTCCTGACTTTC.

J is TRBJ2-3 and V is TRBV13, with 11 nucleotides matching TRBD1. The CDR3 contains 14 residues. Germline CDR1 reads PRHDT; CDR2 reads FYEKMQ (reference sequence). The V gene end was trimmed by 5 bases and the J gene end by 5 bases; junction bases not matched to a gene: 3. The CDR3 DNA follows: TGTGCCAGCAGCCCGGACAGGGGGCAAGATACGCAGTATTTT. Its protein is CASSPDRGQDTQYF.

V gene TRBV15 combines with J gene TRBJ2-2; TRBD1 matches at 12 bases. Looked up from germline, CDR1 is LNHNV and CDR2 is YYDKDF (reference sequence). CDR3 length equals 15 residues. With 4 bases clipped from V and 8 bases from J, the junction kept 5 bases outside the gene matches. CDR3 loop: CATSTGTGGGGELFF. DNA of the CDR3: TGTGCCACCAGCACCGGGACAGGGGGCGGAGGGGAGCTGTTTTTT.

The V and J genes are TRBV5-4 and TRBJ2-4; 15 nucleotides match TRBD2. Germline values: CDR1 SGHNT, CDR2 YYREEE (reference sequence). V dropped 4 bases and J dropped 2; count of bases not matched to a gene: 1. The CDR3 loop spans 16 amino acids. DNA of the CDR3: TGTGCCAGCAGCGGACTAGCGGGAGGGACCAAAAACATTCAGTACTTC. It codes for CASSGLAGGTKNIQYF.

The rearrangement links TRBV4-1 to TRBJ2-5, with unresolved D. The CDR3 has 13 residues. Deletions cut 1 base from V and 5 bases from J, with 8 bases between. Germline V gene sequence: CDR1 MGHRA, CDR2 YSYEKL. The CDR3 sequence: CASSQGIDETQYF. The CDR3 region has the DNA TGCGCCAGCAGCCAAGGAATAGATGAGACCCAGTACTTC.

The CDR3 DNA reads as TGCGCCAGCAGCTTGGCCGCGGCGGTAAACACCGGGGAGCTGTTTTTT. This gives the protein CASSLAAAVNTGELFF. The V gene is TRBV5-1, the J gene TRBJ2-2; the D is unclear. The V end was cut by 0 bases, the J end by 2 bases, with 11 bases between. Per germline, CDR1 SGHRS and CDR2 YFSETQ. This CDR3 has 16 amino acids. The whole variable domain, remainder taken from reference TRBV5-1 and TRBJ2-2, is KAGVTQTPRYLIKTRGQQVTLSCSPISGHRSVSWYQQTPGQGLQFLFEYFSETQRNKGNFPGRFSGRQFSNSRSEMNVSTLELGDSALYLCASSLAAAVNTGELFFGEGSRLTVL.

This sequence joins TRBV6-5 and TRBJ2-7, with D maybe TRBD1 (6 bases). CDR3 length: 15 residues. V dropped 6 bases and J dropped 4 bases, with 19 bases sitting between them. From germline, CDR1 is MNHEY and CDR2 SVGAGI. CDR3 coding DNA: TGTGCCAGCAGATTCCTACAGGGCACCCAATACGAGCAGTACTTC. Its translation: CASRFLQGTQYEQYF.

This chain joins TRBV7-3 and TRBJ2-1, with TRBD2 matching over 11 bases. The J segment lost 10 bases and the V segment lost 5 bases, leaving 7 bases of the junction unmatched. Germline CDR1 is SGHTA and CDR2 is FQGTGA. The CDR3 spans 14 residues. The CDR3 DNA is TGTGCCAGCAGCCAAAGGCTAGCGGGAGGCGAGCAGTTCTTC. It yields the protein CASSQRLAGGEQFF.

The CDR3 DNA is TGTGCCAGCAGTTTGCGGGCGGGCTGGAAGTCCTACGAGCAGTACTTC. This codes for CASSLRAGWKSYEQYF. J is TRBJ2-7 and V is TRBV28; D perhaps matches TRBD2 (5 bases). Trimming took off 3 bases at V and 1 base at J, with 16 bases between the two ends. Per germline, CDR1 MDHEN and CDR2 SYDVKM. This CDR3 contains 16 residues.

This clone was picked up one time. V usage is TRBV7-8 and J usage is TRBJ1-2, with 11 nucleotides matching TRBD1. The V gene end was trimmed by 5 bases and the J gene end by 6 bases; junction bases not matched to a gene: 23. The germline V gene has CDR1 SGHVS and CDR2 FQNEAQ. The CDR3 is made up of 20 amino acids. The CDR3 sequence: CASSPPFGTGGRQGIDGYTF. The CDR3 nucleotides read TGTGCCAGCAGCCCCCCGTTTGGGACAGGGGGGCGACAAGGAATTGATGGCTACACCTTC.

The chain has TRBV27 and TRBJ2-1, with a tentative D call TRBD1 (6 bases). The CDR3 runs 13 residues. The V end was cut by 9 bases, the J end by 3 bases, with 12 bases between. Per the germline V gene, CDR1 is MNHEY and CDR2 is SMNVEV (reference sequence). The CDR3 loop is CASSRTVYNEQFF. As DNA, the CDR3 is TGTGCCAGTAGTAGGACAGTCTACAATGAGCAGTTCTTC.

V gene TRBV7-2 combines with J gene TRBJ1-1; the D gene is possibly TRBD1 (6 bases). CDR3 length equals 13 residues. CDR1 SGHTA and CDR2 FQGNSA come from the germline V gene. V gave up 5 bases and J gave up 1 base, with 8 bases separating them. The DNA of the CDR3 is TGTGCCAGCAGCCAGGACAGGAACACTGAAGCTTTCTTT. This codes for CASSQDRNTEAFF.

This clone was observed a single time. CDR3 amino acids: CASSSTSGRNIQYF. The CDR3 DNA follows: TGCGCCAGCAGCTCGACTAGCGGGAGGAACATTCAGTACTTC. The chain couples TRBV5-1 to TRBJ2-4, with 13 bases fitting TRBD2. The CDR3 spans 14 residues. Germline V gene data show CDR1 as SGHRS and CDR2 as YFSETQ. With 3 bases clipped from V and 7 bases from J, the junction kept 1 base outside the gene matches.

This chain uses TRBV7-3 with TRBJ2-2; 7 bases match TRBD2. V dropped 1 base and J dropped 4; count of bases not matched to a gene: 9. The germline gives CDR1 SGHTA, CDR2 FQGTGA. The CDR3 covers 17 residues. The CDR3 bases are TGTGCCAGCAGCTTAAATGGGGGGAGGGCCGGCACCGGGGAGCTGTTTTTT. Protein product: CASSLNGGRAGTGELFF.

The chain combines TRBV7-9 with TRBJ2-3, with D hard to call. The CDR3 spans 17 residues. The V end lost 2 bases, the J end lost 0 bases, and 15 bases lay between the germline ends. Germline CDR1 SEHNR, CDR2 FQNEAQ (reference sequence). The CDR3 sequence is CASSLKALFGSTDTQYF. In DNA form, the CDR3 reads TGTGCCAGCAGCTTAAAAGCTCTATTTGGTAGCACAGATACGCAGTATTTT.

This chain links TRBV18 with TRBJ2-7, with a possible D match to TRBD1 (6 bases). The CDR3 totals 15 residues. Looked up from germline, CDR1 is KGHSH and CDR2 is LQKENI. V lost 4 bases and J lost 6, with 19 bases in between. As DNA, the CDR3 is TGTGCCAGCTCACTCCGTCGGGACACCCTCGGCGAGCAGTACTTC. Its protein product is CASSLRRDTLGEQYF.

The chain links TRBV5-1 to TRBJ1-1; perhaps TRBD1 as D (5 bases). The V gene lost 4 bases and the J gene lost 1 base, with 11 bases spanning the gap. From germline, CDR1 is SGHRS and CDR2 YFSETQ. The CDR3 is 14 residues long. CDR3 nucleotide sequence: TGCGCCAGCAGCGGGGAGGGACCGAACACTGAAGCTTTCTTT. As protein: CASSGEGPNTEAFF.

This chain links TRBV6-1 with TRBJ1-2; D is ambiguous. This CDR3 comprises 15 residues. Germline V gene data show CDR1 as MNHNS and CDR2 as SASEGT. The V and J ends lost 6 bases and 8 bases respectively, with 22 bases between them. CDR3 sequence (DNA): TGTGCCAGCAGGGAGGAGCCTGTTATGGTCTCGGGCTACACCTTC. Encoded protein: CASREEPVMVSGYTF.

The chain joins TRBV9 to TRBJ2-3, with TRBD1 matching 11 bases. CDR3 length: 15 residues. The J segment lost 5 bases and the V segment lost 3 bases, leaving 5 bases of the junction unmatched. The V gene's germline CDR1 is SGDLS and CDR2 YYNGEE. CDR3 sequence: CASSAWTGGLDTQYF. DNA for the CDR3: TGTGCCAGCAGCGCCTGGACAGGGGGCCTAGATACGCAGTATTTT.

This clone was detected only once. The chain has TRBV6-1 and TRBJ1-5; 8 nucleotides align to TRBD1. This CDR3 has 15 amino acids. V shed 3 bases and J 6 bases; nucleotides not matched to a gene: 7. From germline, CDR1 is MNHNS and CDR2 SASEGT. For the CDR3, the DNA is TGTGCCAGCAGTGAGCTCAGGGGGCTGGGTCAGCCCCAGCATTTT. This translates into CASSELRGLGQPQHF.

The chain links TRBV28 to TRBJ2-7; 10 bases align to TRBD1. The germline gives CDR1 MDHEN, CDR2 SYDVKM. This CDR3 comprises 16 residues. J gave up 4 bases and V 3 bases, and 9 bases lay outside the gene matches. CDR3 protein: CASSLPGTGVRYEQYF. CDR3 coding DNA: TGTGCCAGCAGTTTGCCCGGGACAGGGGTTAGGTACGAGCAGTACTTC.

The chain uses TRBV28 and TRBJ2-2; TRBD2 agrees at 12 bases. Germline lookup yields CDR1 MDHEN and CDR2 SYDVKM. This CDR3 contains 18 residues. J gave up 5 bases and V 6 bases, and 13 bases lay outside the gene matches. CDR3 residues: CASRRGTSGFRRTGELFF. For the CDR3, the DNA is TGTGCCAGCAGGCGCGGGACTAGCGGGTTCCGGCGGACCGGGGAGCTGTTTTTT.

In nucleotides, the CDR3 is TGCGCCAGCAGCTTGGCGGACAGGGGGCGGGTCACCGGGGAGCTGTTTTTT. Protein product: CASSLADRGRVTGELFF. The chain links TRBV5-1 to TRBJ2-2; 11 bases are a match to TRBD1. The germline V gene has CDR1 SGHRS and CDR2 YFSETQ. V gave up 0 bases and J gave up 4 bases; unmatched junction bases: 5. CDR3 size: 17 residues.

The chain has TRBV7-3 and TRBJ2-3; 7 nucleotides line up with TRBD2. The CDR3 is made up of 15 amino acids. Germline lookup yields CDR1 SGHTA and CDR2 FQGTGA. V dropped 0 bases and J dropped 0; count of bases not matched to a gene: 0. The DNA of the CDR3 is TGTGCCAGCAGCTTAACTAGCGGGAGCACAGATACGCAGTATTTT. Translating it yields CASSLTSGSTDTQYF.

V usage is TRBV13 and J usage is TRBJ2-3; 11 bases line up with TRBD2. Trimming cost V 5 bases and J 2 bases; bases outside gene matches: 9. The CDR3 has 17 residues. Per the germline V gene, CDR1 is PRHDT and CDR2 is FYEKMQ (reference sequence). CDR3 amino acids: CASSHPGTSGDTDTQYF. The CDR3 DNA follows: TGTGCCAGCAGCCACCCTGGGACTAGCGGAGACACAGATACGCAGTATTTT.

This clone was seen only a few times. V is TRBV5-4 and J is TRBJ2-7, with a tentative D call TRBD1 (6 bases). V was cut by 2 bases and J by 0 bases, with 12 bases left in between. The germline V gene has CDR1 SGHNT and CDR2 YYREEE (reference sequence). CDR3 length equals 15 residues. In DNA form, the CDR3 reads TGTGCCAGCAGCTTTACCCGACAGGTCTCCTACGAGCAGTACTTC. This codes for CASSFTRQVSYEQYF.